One and the same sample provided the 18 T cell receptor beta chains below, sequenced in a study of blood T cells in healthy people across ages. PCR was performed a second time for about 7 to 11 cycles using a sample-barcoded 5' primer and a J-beta primer mix. TCRdb re-derived calls from the 5' RACE reads in MiXCR, one entry per CDR3 protein. The sample lists 750,000 or so distinct CDR3 sequences; 25% were seen once. This sample also appeared in a second study, on T cells of mothers and their children.

The source material was blood. These TCRs come from a boy aged 5-17 years in good health.

V and J are TRBV11-2 and TRBJ2-1, with D possibly matching TRBD2 (5 bases). In germline, CDR1 is SGHAT, CDR2 FQNNGV. CDR3 length: 13 amino acids. V gave up 6 bases and J gave up 7 bases, with 13 bases separating them. The CDR3 spells CASRGGSRNEQFF. The CDR3 nucleotides read TGTGCCAGCAGAGGCGGGTCCAGGAATGAGCAGTTCTTC.

V usage is TRBV2 and J usage is TRBJ2-3; 7 bases map to TRBD2. The ends lost 4 bases at V and 4 bases at J; junction bases unmatched: 8. The CDR3 runs 15 residues. CDR1 SNHLY and CDR2 FYNNEI come from the germline V gene. CDR3 in amino acids: CASSGVRLAADTQYF. Here the CDR3 DNA reads TGTGCCAGCAGTGGTGTGAGGCTAGCGGCAGATACGCAGTATTTT.

This clonotype was counted between two and nine times. V gene TRBV6-6 combines with J gene TRBJ2-7; no firm D call. Per the germline V gene, CDR1 is MNHNY and CDR2 is SVGAGI (reference sequence). The length of the CDR3 is 13 residues. With 6 bases removed from V and 2 bases from J, the gap between germline ends came to 11 bases. CDR3 amino acids: CASRPTETYEQYF. The CDR3 DNA is TGTGCCAGCAGACCTACAGAGACCTACGAGCAGTACTTC.

This clonotype came up a few times. The V gene is TRBV20-1, the J gene TRBJ1-4, with D possibly TRBD1 on 5 matching bases. The V end was cut by 0 bases, the J end by 8 bases, with 13 bases between. The CDR3 spans 14 residues. Per the germline V gene, CDR1 is DFQATT and CDR2 is SNEGSKA (reference sequence). CDR3 region: CSARDLAGREKLFF. DNA for the CDR3: TGCAGTGCTAGAGATCTCGCAGGGCGCGAAAAACTGTTTTTT.

This clonotype was observed a few times. The CDR3 is CASTRTGGWETQYF. The CDR3 region has the DNA TGTGCCAGCACCCGGACAGGGGGTTGGGAGACCCAGTACTTC. This sequence joins TRBV9 and TRBJ2-5; 10 bases fit TRBD1. The CDR3 is made up of 14 amino acids. Trimming cost V 6 bases and J 5 bases; bases outside gene matches: 7. Germline lookup yields CDR1 SGDLS and CDR2 YYNGEE.

The chain carries TRBV3-1 and TRBJ2-2; 13 nucleotides agree with TRBD2. Germline values: CDR1 LGHDT, CDR2 YNNKEL (reference sequence). CDR3 length equals 16 residues. Trimming cost V 4 bases and J 6 bases; bases outside gene matches: 5. The DNA for the CDR3 is TGTGCCAGCAGCCGAGGGACTAGCGGGACTGCCGGGGAGCTGTTTTTT. Translation gives CASSRGTSGTAGELFF.

The V gene is TRBV29-1, the J gene TRBJ2-3, with D unclear. Trimming removed 4 bases at V and 4 bases at J, with 12 bases between. The CDR3 is 13 residues long. Germline V CDR1 and CDR2: SQVTM, ANQGSEA. CDR3 region: CSVGSVLADTQYF. CDR3 bases: TGCAGCGTTGGGTCCGTTTTGGCAGATACGCAGTATTTT.

This clonotype was detected a few times. V and J are TRBV29-1 and TRBJ2-1; D is unresolved. Germline-derived CDR1 and CDR2 are SQVTM and ANQGSEA. Deletions cut 7 bases from V and 0 bases from J, with 13 bases between. The CDR3 contains 14 residues. CDR3 region: CSGILYNSYNEQFF. The CDR3 DNA is TGCAGCGGAATTCTATACAACTCCTACAATGAGCAGTTCTTC.

The chain is built from TRBV10-3 and TRBJ2-1; D gene uncertain. The closer fit of TRBJ2-5 to the DNA end suggests the J call may be wrong. CDR1 is ENHRY and CDR2 is SYGVKD in the germline V gene. The CDR3 totals 13 residues. CDR3 sequence (DNA): TGTGCCATCAGCATAGGGCAAAAGGAGACCCAGTACTTC. It codes for CAISIGQKETQYF.

With regard to this clonotype: An end of the junction differs from the germline gene, which may be a read error. J is TRBJ2-7 and V is TRBV9, with 8 bases identical to TRBD2. The CDR3 contains 15 residues. From germline, CDR1 is SGDLS and CDR2 YYNGEE. The CDR3 reads CTSSVTAGGIHEQYF. The CDR3 DNA is TGTACCAGCAGCGTAACGGCGGGAGGAATTCACGAGCAGTACTTC.

This clonotype occurred a few times. The V gene is TRBV7-2, the J gene TRBJ2-5; weak D call: TRBD1 (5 bases). This CDR3 is built from 14 residues. Germline V CDR1 and CDR2: SGHTA, FQGNSA. V lost 1 base and J lost 3, with 9 bases in between. CDR3 nucleotide sequence: TGTGCCAGCAGCTTAGGGACAACTAAAGAGACCCAGTACTTC. This encodes CASSLGTTKETQYF.

The rearrangement uses TRBV11-2 and TRBJ2-5; maybe TRBD1 (6 bases). Germline lookup yields CDR1 SGHAT and CDR2 FQNNGV. There are 14 residues in the CDR3. V was trimmed by 3 bases and J by 1 base, leaving 9 bases between them. CDR3 nucleotides: TGTGCCAGCAGCTTCGGACAGCGCCAAGAGACCCAGTACTTC. Translation: CASSFGQRQETQYF.

The V call is TRBV3-1, the J call TRBJ1-2; possibly TRBD1 for D (6 bases). The CDR3 sequence is 13 residues long. V lost 2 bases to trimming and J lost 8 bases, with 12 bases between them. CDR1 and CDR2 (germline): LGHDT, YNNKEL (reference sequence). In DNA, the CDR3 is TGTGCCAGCAGCCAAAGCCCGACAGGCGGCTACACCTTC. Translated, it gives CASSQSPTGGYTF.

This clonotype was seen more than once but under ten times. V and J are TRBV29-1 and TRBJ2-5; the match to TRBD1 covers 7 bases. The J call may be in error: the DNA end matches TRBJ2-1 better. Looked up from germline, CDR1 is SQVTM and CDR2 is ANQGSEA. This CDR3 comprises 12 residues. DNA for the CDR3: TGCAGCGTTGAAGTAGCAGGGGGTGGGCAGTTCTTC. Its translation: CSVEVAGGGQFF.

This clonotype was counted at least ten times. This sequence joins TRBV12-3 or TRBV12-4 and TRBJ1-4; D perhaps matches TRBD1 (5 bases). CDR3 size: 14 residues. Trimming stripped 7 bases from V and 3 bases from J, with 12 bases between. CDR3 bases: TGTGCCAGCAATCCCCGGGGGTCTAATGAAAAACTGTTTTTT. Protein product: CASNPRGSNEKLFF.

This chain links TRBV25-1 with TRBJ2-4; perhaps TRBD1 as D (5 bases). The CDR3 consists of 12 residues. From germline, CDR1 is MGHDK and CDR2 SYGVNS. V lost 9 bases and J 8 bases, leaving 14 bases between the germline ends. The CDR3 loop is CASSYGADIQYF. CDR3 sequence (DNA): TGTGCCAGTAGTTATGGGGCGGACATTCAGTACTTC.

This clonotype has a handful of counts. V gene TRBV12-3 or TRBV12-4 combines with J gene TRBJ1-4; 7 bases fit TRBD1. V lost 1 base and J lost 5; bases outside the gene matches: 7. This CDR3 is built from 16 residues. In DNA, the CDR3 is TGTGCCAGCAGTTTAGGGGGGGCAGGGGGGAATGAAAAACTGTTTTTT. It translates to CASSLGGAGGNEKLFF.

This clonotype was seen a few times. The CDR3 reads CASSKENNQPQHF. CDR3 DNA sequence: TGTGCCAGCAGCAAAGAAAACAATCAGCCCCAGCATTTT. The V call is TRBV21-1, the J call TRBJ1-5. TRBV21-1 is flagged as a pseudogene. CDR3 length: 13 residues.